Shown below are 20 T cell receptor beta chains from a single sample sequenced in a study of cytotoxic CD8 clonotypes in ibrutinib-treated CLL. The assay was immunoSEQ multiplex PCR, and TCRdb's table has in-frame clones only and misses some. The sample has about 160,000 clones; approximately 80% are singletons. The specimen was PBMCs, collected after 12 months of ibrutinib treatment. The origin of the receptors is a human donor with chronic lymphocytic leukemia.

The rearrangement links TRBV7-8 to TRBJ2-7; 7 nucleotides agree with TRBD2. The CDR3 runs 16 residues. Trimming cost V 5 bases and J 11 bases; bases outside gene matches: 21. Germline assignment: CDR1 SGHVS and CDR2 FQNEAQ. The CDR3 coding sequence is TGTGCCAGCAGCGTACTGTCCCTAGCGGCTACCGCCCCTGAGTACTTC. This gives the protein CASSVLSLAATAPEYF. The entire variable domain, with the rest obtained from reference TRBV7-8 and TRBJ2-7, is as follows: GAGVSQSPRYKVAKRGQDVALRCDPISGHVSLFWYQQALGQGPEFLTYFQNEAQLDKSGLPSDRFFAERPEGSVSTLKIQRTQQEDSAVYLCASSVLSLAATAPEYFGPGTRLTVT.

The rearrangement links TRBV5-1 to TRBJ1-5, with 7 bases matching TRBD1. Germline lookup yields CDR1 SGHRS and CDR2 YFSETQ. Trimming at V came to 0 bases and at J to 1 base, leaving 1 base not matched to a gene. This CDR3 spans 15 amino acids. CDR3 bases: TGCGCCAGCAGCTTGGGGGGACAGAGCAATCAGCCCCAGCATTTT. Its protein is CASSLGGQSNQPQHF.

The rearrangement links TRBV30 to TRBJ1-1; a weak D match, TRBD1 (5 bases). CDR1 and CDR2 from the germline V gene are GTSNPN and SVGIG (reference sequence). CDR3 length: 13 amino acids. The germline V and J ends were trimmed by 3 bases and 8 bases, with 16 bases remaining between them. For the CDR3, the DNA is TGTGCCTGGAGGGGAGAACACGGGGGAGAAGCTTTCTTT. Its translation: CAWRGEHGGEAFF. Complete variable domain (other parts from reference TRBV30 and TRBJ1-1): SQTIHQWPATLVQPVGSPLSLECTVEGTSNPNLYWYRQAAGRGLQLLFYSVGIGQISSEVPQNLSASRPQDRQFILSSKKLLLSDSGFYLCAWRGEHGGEAFFGQGTRLTVV.

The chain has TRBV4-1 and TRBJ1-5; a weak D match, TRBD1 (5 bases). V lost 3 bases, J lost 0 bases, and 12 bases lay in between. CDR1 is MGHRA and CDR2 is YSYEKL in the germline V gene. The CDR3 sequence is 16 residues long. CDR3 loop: CASSHDSAYSNQPQHF. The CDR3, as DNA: TGCGCCAGCAGCCACGACAGTGCGTATAGCAATCAGCCCCAGCATTTT.

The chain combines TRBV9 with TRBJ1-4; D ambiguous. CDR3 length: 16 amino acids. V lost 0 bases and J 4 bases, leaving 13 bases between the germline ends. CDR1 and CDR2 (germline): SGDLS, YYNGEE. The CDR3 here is CASSVATGKYNEKLFF. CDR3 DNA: TGTGCCAGCAGCGTAGCTACGGGGAAGTATAATGAAAAACTGTTTTTT. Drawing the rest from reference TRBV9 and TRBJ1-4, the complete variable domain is DSGVTQTPKHLITATGQRVTLRCSPRSGDLSVYWYQQSLDQGLQFLIQYYNGEERAKGNILERFSAQQFPDLHSELNLSSLELGDSALYFCASSVATGKYNEKLFFGSGTQLSVL.

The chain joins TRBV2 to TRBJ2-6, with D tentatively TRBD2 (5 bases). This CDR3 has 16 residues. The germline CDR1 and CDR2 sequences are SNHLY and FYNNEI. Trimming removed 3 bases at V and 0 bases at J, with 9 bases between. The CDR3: CASSDRELSGANVLTF. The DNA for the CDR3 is TGTGCCAGCAGTGATCGGGAACTCTCTGGGGCCAACGTCCTGACTTTC.

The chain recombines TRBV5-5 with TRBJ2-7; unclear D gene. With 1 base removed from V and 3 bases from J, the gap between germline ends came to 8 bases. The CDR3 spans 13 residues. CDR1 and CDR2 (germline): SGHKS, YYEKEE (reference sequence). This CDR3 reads CASSLYSNYEQYF. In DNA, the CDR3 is TGTGCCAGCAGCTTGTACAGTAACTACGAGCAGTACTTC.

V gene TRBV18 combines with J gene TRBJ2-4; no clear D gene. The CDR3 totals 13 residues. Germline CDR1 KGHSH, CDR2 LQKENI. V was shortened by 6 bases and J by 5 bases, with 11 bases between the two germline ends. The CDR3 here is CASSPGSENIQYF. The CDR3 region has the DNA TGTGCCAGCTCGCCCGGGTCCGAAAACATTCAGTACTTC.

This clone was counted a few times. CDR3 sequence: CAISALSQAANTGELFF. The CDR3 DNA is TGTGCCATCAGTGCCCTAAGCCAGGCGGCGAACACCGGGGAGCTGTTTTTT. The chain carries TRBV10-3 and TRBJ2-2; no reliable D call. Germline V gives CDR1 ENHRY, CDR2 SYGVKD. Trimming removed 4 bases at V and 0 bases at J, with 15 bases between. There are 17 residues in the CDR3.

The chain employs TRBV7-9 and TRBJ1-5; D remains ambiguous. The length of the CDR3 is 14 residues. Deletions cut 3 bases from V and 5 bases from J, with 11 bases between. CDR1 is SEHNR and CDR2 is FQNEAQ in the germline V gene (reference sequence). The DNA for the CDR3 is TGTGCCAGCAGCTTTTCAGGAGGAGATCAGCCCCAGCATTTT. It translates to CASSFSGGDQPQHF.

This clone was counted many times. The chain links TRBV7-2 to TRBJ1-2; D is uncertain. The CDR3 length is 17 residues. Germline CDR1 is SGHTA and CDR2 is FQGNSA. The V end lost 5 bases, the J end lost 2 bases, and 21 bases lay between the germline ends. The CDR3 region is CASSHGGRIVVNYGYTF. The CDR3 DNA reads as TGTGCCAGCAGCCATGGCGGGAGGATCGTAGTGAACTATGGCTACACCTTC.

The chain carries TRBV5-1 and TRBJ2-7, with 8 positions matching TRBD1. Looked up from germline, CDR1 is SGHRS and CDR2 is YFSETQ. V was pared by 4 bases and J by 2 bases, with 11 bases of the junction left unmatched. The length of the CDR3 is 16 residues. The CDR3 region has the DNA TGCGCCAGCAGCCCAGCCCTGACAGGGGAGGCCTACGAGCAGTACTTC. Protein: CASSPALTGEAYEQYF.

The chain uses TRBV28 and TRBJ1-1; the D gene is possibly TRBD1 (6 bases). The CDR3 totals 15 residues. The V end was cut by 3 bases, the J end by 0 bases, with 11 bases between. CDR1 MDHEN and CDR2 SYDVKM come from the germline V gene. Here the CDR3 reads CASSFPGDLNTEAFF. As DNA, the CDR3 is TGTGCCAGCAGTTTTCCAGGGGACTTGAACACTGAAGCTTTCTTT.

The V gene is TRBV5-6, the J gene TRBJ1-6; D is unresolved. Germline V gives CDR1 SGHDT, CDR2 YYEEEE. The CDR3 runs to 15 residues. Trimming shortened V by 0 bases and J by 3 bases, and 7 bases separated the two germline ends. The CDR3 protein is CASSLGSDYNSPLHF. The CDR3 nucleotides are TGTGCCAGCAGCTTGGGTTCAGACTATAATTCACCCCTCCACTTT.

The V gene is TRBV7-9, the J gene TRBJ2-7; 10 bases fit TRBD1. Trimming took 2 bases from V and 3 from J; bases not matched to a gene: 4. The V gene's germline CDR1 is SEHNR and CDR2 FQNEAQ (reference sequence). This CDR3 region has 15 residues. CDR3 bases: TGTGCCAGCAGCTTACCGGGACAGGGGTTCTACGAGCAGTACTTC. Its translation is CASSLPGQGFYEQYF.

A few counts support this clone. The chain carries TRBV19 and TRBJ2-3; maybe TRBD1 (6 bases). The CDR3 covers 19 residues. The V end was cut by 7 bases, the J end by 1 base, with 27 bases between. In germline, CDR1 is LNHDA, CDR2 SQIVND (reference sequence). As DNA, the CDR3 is TGTGCCAGTAACAGGGACAAACAGAAAACGGGAAAGTGCACAGATACGCAGTATTTT. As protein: CASNRDKQKTGKCTDTQYF.

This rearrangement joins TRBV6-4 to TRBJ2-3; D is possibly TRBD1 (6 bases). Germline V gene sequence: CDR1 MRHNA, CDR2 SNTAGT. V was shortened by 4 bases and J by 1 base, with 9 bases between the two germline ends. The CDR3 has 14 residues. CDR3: CASSVAGGTDTQYF. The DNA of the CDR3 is TGTGCCAGCAGTGTCGCAGGGGGCACAGATACGCAGTATTTT.

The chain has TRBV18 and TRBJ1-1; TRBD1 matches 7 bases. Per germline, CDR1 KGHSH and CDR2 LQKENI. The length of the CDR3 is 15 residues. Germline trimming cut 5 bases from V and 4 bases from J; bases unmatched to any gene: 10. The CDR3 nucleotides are TGTGCCAGCTCATCAACAGGGGAGGAGAGCACTGAAGCTTTCTTT. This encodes CASSSTGEESTEAFF.

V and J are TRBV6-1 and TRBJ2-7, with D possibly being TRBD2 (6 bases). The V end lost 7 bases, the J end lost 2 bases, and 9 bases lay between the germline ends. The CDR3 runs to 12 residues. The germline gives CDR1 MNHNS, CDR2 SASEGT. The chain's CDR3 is CASIGGAYEQYF. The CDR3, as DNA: TGTGCCAGCATTGGCGGGGCCTACGAGCAGTACTTC.

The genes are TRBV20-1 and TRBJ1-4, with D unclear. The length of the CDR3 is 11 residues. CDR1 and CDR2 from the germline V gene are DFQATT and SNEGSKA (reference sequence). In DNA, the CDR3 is TGCAGCTCTGCGCAAAATGAAAAACTGTTTTTT. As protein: CSSAQNEKLFF.